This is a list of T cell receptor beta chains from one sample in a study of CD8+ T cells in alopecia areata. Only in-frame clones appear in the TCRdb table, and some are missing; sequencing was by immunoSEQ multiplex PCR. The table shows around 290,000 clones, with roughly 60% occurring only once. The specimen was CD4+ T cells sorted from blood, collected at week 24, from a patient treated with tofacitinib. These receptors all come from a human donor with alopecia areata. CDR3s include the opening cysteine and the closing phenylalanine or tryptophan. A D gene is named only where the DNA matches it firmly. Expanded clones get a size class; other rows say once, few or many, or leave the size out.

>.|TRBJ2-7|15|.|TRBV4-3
TGCGCCAGCAGCCAAGGGACAAGTAGAGGAGCCGAGCAGTACTTC
CASSQGTSRGAEQYF
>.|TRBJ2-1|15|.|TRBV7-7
TGTGCTAGCTCGGAGGGAGGGGGCCGGAACAATGAGCAGTTCTTC
CASSEGGGRNNEQFF
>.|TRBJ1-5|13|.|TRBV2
TGTGCCAGCAGTGTCGAGGGAGGTCAGCCCCAGCATTTT
CASSVEGGQPQHF
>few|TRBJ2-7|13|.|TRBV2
TGTGCCAGCAGCCTCGGCAGGAACTACGAGCAGTACTTC
CASSLGRNYEQYF
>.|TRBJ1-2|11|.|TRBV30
TGTGCCTGTTCGTACTACTATGGCTACACCTTC
CACSYYYGYTF
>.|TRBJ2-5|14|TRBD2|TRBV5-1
TGCGCCAGCAGCTTACTAGCGGGGGAAGAGACCCAGTACTTC
CASSLLAGEETQYF
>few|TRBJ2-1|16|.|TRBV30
TGTGCCTGGAGTTCTGGGGGGTCAGACTCCTACAATGAGCAGTTCTTC
CAWSSGGSDSYNEQFF
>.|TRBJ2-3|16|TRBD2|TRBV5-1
TGCGCCAGCAGCTTGGAGGGTAGCGGGGCGGTAGATACGCAGTATTTT
CASSLEGSGAVDTQYF
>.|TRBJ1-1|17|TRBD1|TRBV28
TGTGCCAGCACCGCTGCGTGGGCAGGGGGCCGCGGCACTGAAGCTTTCTTT
CASTAAWAGGRGTEAFF
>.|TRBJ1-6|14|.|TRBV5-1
TGCGCCAGCAGCTTGGAAGGTGGGGATTCACCCCTCCACTTT
CASSLEGGDSPLHF
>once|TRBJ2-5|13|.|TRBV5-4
TGTGCCAGCAGCCGAAACTTGGAAGAGACCCAGTACTTC
CASSRNLEETQYF
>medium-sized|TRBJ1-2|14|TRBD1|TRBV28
TGTGCCAGCAGTACACCACAGGGGGCTCGTGGCTACACCTTC
CASSTPQGARGYTF
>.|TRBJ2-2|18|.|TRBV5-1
TGCGCCAGCAGCTTGGTGGCCAGAGGGCCAGCGAACACCGGGGAGCTGTTTTTT
CASSLVARGPANTGELFF
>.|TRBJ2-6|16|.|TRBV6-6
TGTGCCAGCAGTAGGTTACAGTACTCTGGTGCCAACGTCCTGACTTTC
CASSRLQYSGANVLTF
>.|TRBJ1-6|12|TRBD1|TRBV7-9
TGTGCCAGCAGCATCGACAGGGGGGCCCTCCACTTT
CASSIDRGALHF
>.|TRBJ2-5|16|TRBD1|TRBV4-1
TGCGCCAGCAGCCAAGGCCCCGACAGGGTTGATGAGACCCAGTACTTC
CASSQGPDRVDETQYF
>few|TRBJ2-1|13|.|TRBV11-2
TGTGCCAGCAGCTTTGAGGGCCCACATGAGCAGTTCTTC
CASSFEGPHEQFF
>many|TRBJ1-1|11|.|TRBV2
TGTGCCAGCAGTGAAGTGGGCGAAGCTTTCTTT
CASSEVGEAFF
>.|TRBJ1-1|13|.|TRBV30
TGTGCCTGGCACACTACTAGGGCCACTGAAGCTTTCTTT
CAWHTTRATEAFF
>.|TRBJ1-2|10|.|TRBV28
TGTGCCAGCAGTAGCCTGGGCTACACCTTC
CASSSLGYTF
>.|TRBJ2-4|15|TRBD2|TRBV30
TGTGCCTGGAGAAGAGGACTAGCGGGGGGAGGCATTCAGTACTTC
CAWRRGLAGGGIQYF
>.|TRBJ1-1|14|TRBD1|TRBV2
TGTGCCAGCACTTTACAGGGGGTGAACACTGAAGCTTTCTTT
CASTLQGVNTEAFF
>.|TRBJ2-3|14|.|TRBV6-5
TGTGCCAGCAGTTCTTTTACTAGCACAGATACGCAGTATTTT
CASSSFTSTDTQYF
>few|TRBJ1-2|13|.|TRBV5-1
TGCGCCAGCAGCAGAGATGAGGGCTACGGCTACACCTTC
CASSRDEGYGYTF
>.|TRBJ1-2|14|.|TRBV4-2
TGTGCCAGCAGCCACGACACTAGCAACTATGGCTACACCTTC
CASSHDTSNYGYTF
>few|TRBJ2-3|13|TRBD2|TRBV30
TGTGCCTGGAACGCCGGGACTAGGGATACGCAGTATTTT
CAWNAGTRDTQYF
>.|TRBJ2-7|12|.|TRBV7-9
TGTGCCAGCAGCTTAGGGGTCTCTGGGCAGTACTTC
CASSLGVSGQYF
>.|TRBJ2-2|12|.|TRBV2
TGTGCCAGCAGAGGGGACACCGGGGAGCTGTTTTTT
CASRGDTGELFF
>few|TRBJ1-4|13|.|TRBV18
TGTGCCAGCTCACAGGGTGTTGATGAAAAACTGTTTTTT
CASSQGVDEKLFF
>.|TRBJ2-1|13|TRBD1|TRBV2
TGTGCCAGCGGACAGGGATCCTACAATGAGCAGTTCTTC
CASGQGSYNEQFF
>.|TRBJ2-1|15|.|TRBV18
TGTGCCAGCTCACCAACAGGGATCTCCTACAATGAGCAGTTCTTC
CASSPTGISYNEQFF
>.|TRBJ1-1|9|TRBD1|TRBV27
TGTGGACAGGGCACTGAAGCTTTCTTT
CGQGTEAFF
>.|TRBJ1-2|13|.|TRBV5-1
TGCGCCAGCAGCTTGGATGCAGTTGCTGGCTACACCTTC
CASSLDAVAGYTF
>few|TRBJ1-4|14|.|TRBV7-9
TGTGCCAGCAGCCCACGCGGGGGGAATGAAAAACTGTTTTTT
CASSPRGGNEKLFF
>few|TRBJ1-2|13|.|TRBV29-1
TGCAGCGTTGTGGGGCAGGCATACGGCGGCTACACCTTC
CSVVGQAYGGYTF
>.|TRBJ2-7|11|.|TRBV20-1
TGCAGTGCTGGGCTCCACAGGGCATGGTACTTC
CSAGLHRAWYF
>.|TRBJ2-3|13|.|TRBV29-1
TGCAGCGCAGGGACGAGACTGTTAGATACGCAGTATTTT
CSAGTRLLDTQYF
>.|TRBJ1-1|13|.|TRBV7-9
TGTGCCAGCAGCTTACAGGGGAGAACTGAAGCTTTCTTT
CASSLQGRTEAFF
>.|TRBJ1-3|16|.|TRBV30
TGTGCCTGGAGTCTTCGGGGACCAAGCTCTGGAAACACCATATATTTT
CAWSLRGPSSGNTIYF
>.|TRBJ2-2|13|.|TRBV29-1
TGCAGCGTTGCTACCTATAACGCCGGGGAGCTGTTTTTT
CSVATYNAGELFF
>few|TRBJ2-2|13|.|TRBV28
TGTGCCAGCAGTTTACCGGGGGCCGGGGAGCTGTTTTTT
CASSLPGAGELFF
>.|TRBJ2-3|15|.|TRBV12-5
TGTGCTAGTGCCCCCTCGGGGGGCAGCACAGATACGCAGTATTTT
CASAPSGGSTDTQYF
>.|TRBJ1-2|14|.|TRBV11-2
TGTGCCAGCAGCCGGAGCTTAGTTAACTATGGCTACACCTTC
CASSRSLVNYGYTF
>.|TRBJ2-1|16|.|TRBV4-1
TGCGCCAGCAGCCAAGACCGGCGGGGCTCCTACAATGAGCAGTTCTTC
CASSQDRRGSYNEQFF
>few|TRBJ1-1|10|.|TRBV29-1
TGCAGCGTTACCCCTAGGAGAGCTTTCTTT
CSVTPRRAFF
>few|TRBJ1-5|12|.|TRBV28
TGTGCCGGGCGGAGACTGAATCAGCCCCAGCATTTT
CAGRRLNQPQHF
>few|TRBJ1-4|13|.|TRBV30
TGTGCCTGGAGTGACCAGATCAATGAAAAACTGTTTTTT
CAWSDQINEKLFF
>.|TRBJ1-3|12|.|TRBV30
TGTGCCTGGACCGGCGACCGGGACACCATATATTTT
CAWTGDRDTIYF
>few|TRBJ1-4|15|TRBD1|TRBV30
TGTGCCTGGAGGCAGACGAGACAGGGGAGAGAAAAACTGTTTTTT
CAWRQTRQGREKLFF
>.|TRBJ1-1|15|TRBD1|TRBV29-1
TGCAGCGTATCGAGGACAGGGGGAGACAACACTGAAGCTTTCTTT
CSVSRTGGDNTEAFF
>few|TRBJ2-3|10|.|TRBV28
TGTGCCACACTAGGACGGTCGCAGTATTTT
CATLGRSQYF
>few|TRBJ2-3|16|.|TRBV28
TGTGCCAGCAGTTCGGGACCCAGCATTGGCACAGATACGCAGTATTTT
CASSSGPSIGTDTQYF
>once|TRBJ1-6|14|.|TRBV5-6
TGTGCCAGCAGACCTCAGGGTGGAATCTCACCCCTCCACTTT
CASRPQGGISPLHF
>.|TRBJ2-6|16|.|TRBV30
TGTGCCTGGGAACAGGGAAGGGGCTCTGGGGCCAACGTCCTGACTTTC
CAWEQGRGSGANVLTF
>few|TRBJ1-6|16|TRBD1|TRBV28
TGTGCCAGCAATCGGCGAACCGGGACAGGTGGTTCACCCCTCCACTTT
CASNRRTGTGGSPLHF
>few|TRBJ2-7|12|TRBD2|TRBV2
TGTGCGGGTGGGGAGGGAGTCTACGAGCAGTACTTC
CAGGEGVYEQYF
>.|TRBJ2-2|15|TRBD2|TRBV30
TGTGCCTGGATGTTAGCGGGGGGATCCACCGGGGAGCTGTTTTTT
CAWMLAGGSTGELFF
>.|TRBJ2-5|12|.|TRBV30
TGTGCCTGTGCGGGATCGCAAGAGACCCAGTACTTC
CACAGSQETQYF
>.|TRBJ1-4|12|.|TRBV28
TGTGCCATCCAGGGGACGGACGAAAAACTGTTTTTT
CAIQGTDEKLFF
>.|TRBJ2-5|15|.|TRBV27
TGTGCCAGCAATTCACAGGGATCATGGCAAGAGACCCAGTACTTC
CASNSQGSWQETQYF